Here is one T cell receptor beta chain with its context. The source of the sample is a study of blood T cell repertoires in COVID-19. Turning to the study itself: The samples span acute and convalescent COVID-19 from the United States, Italy and Spain. PBMCs, B-cell-depleted T cells, or T cells were the source of the cDNA or gDNA that made up the material.

CDR1 MNHEY and CDR2 SVGAGI come from the germline V gene. V lost 7 bases, J lost 4 bases, and 8 bases stayed unmatched. The CDR3 is 14 amino acids. Authors' analysis steps: Amplified reference gene primers provided the basis for estimating nucleated cell counts. The assay was immunoSEQ multiplex PCR, and TCRdb's table has in-frame clones only and misses some. The DNA gave D and trimming, while V, J and clone size come from that table. The data contain fewer than 120,000 clones, about 80% of them seen just once; the ten biggest clones take up approximately 3.9%. The sequence was obtained from an elderly woman with acute or convalescent COVID-19. This chain links TRBV6-5 with TRBJ2-5, with 8 bases matching TRBD2. The sequencing sample was made of peripheral blood. CDR3 DNA: TGTGCCAGCAAAATCGGACTAGCAATAGAGACCCAGTACTTC. Protein sequence: CASKIGLAIETQYF.